This TCR beta chain was profiled in a study of identical twins. Overall study results and limits: Out-of-frame beta chain sequences displayed weaker excess sharing between twins.

This CDR3 region has 13 residues. V was cut by 7 bases and J by 4 bases, with 12 bases left in between. CDR1 is LNHDA, CDR2 SQIVND, per germline (reference sequence). TCRdb ran MiXCR on the 5' RACE reads and lists one entry per CDR3 protein. The sample lists 500,000 to 650,000 distinct CDR3 sequences; roughly 7.1% were seen once. The sample holds a few counts of this clonotype. Its target is not known. Healthy Caucasian individuals made up all the donors. The data were also submitted as part of a second study, on yellow fever vaccine responses in identical twins.

Input material: PBMCs. The gene calls are TRBV19 and TRBJ2-3; either TRBD1 or TRBD2 may fit D (6 bases each). This TCR was sampled from a woman aged 18 to 35 in good health. The CDR3 protein is CASNPGAPDTQYF. The CDR3 region has the DNA TGTGCCAGTAATCCGGGGGCTCCAGATACGCAGTATTTT.